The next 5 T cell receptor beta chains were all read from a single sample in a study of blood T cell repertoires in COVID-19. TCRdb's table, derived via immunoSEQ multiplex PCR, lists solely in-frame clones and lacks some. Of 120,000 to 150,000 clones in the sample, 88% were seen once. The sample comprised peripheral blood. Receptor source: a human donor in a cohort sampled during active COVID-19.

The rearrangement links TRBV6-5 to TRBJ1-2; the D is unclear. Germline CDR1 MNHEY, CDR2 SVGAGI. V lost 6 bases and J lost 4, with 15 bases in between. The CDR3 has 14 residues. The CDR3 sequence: CASSPGHSLYGYTF. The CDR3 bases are TGTGCCAGCAGCCCAGGTCACTCCCTCTATGGCTACACCTTC.

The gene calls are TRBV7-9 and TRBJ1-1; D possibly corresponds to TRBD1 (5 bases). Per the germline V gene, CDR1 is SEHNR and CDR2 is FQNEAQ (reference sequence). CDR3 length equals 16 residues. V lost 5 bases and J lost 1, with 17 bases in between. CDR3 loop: CASSPGGMGGNTEAFF. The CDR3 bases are TGTGCCAGCAGCCCAGGAGGGATGGGGGGGAACACTGAAGCTTTCTTT.

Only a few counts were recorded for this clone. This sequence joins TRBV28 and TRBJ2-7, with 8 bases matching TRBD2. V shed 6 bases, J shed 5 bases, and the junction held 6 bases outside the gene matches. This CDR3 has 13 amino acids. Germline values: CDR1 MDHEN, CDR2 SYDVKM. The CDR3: CASRLNSGDEQYF. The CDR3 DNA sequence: TGTGCCAGCAGACTCAATAGCGGGGACGAGCAGTACTTC.

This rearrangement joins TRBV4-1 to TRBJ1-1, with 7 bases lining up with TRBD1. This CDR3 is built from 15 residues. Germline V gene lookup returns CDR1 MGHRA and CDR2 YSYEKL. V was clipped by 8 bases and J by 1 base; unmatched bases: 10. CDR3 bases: TGCGCCAGCCTCCCCCAGACAGGGAAGAACACTGAAGCTTTCTTT. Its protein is CASLPQTGKNTEAFF.

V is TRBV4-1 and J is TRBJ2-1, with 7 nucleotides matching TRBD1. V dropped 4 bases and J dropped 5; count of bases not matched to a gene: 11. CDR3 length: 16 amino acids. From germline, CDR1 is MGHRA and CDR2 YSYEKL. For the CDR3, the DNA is TGCGCCAGCAGCCGCTCAAAGGGGACAGTTGACAATGAGCAGTTCTTC. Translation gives CASSRSKGTVDNEQFF.